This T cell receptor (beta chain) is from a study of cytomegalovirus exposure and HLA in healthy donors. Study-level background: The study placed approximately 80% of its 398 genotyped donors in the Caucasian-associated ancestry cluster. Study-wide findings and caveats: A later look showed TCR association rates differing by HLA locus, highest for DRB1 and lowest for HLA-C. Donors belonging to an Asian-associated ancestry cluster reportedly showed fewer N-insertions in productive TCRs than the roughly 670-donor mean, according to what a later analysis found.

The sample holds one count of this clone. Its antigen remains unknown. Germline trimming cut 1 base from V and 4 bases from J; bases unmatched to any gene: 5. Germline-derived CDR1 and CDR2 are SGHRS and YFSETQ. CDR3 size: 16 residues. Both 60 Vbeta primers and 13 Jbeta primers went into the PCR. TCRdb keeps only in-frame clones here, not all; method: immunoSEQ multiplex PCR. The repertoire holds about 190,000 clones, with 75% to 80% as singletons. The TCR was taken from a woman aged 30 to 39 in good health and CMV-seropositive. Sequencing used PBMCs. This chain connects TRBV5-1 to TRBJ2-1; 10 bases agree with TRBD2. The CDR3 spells CASSLSGTSVYNEQFF. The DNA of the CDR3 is TGCGCCAGCAGCTTGTCAGGGACTAGCGTTTACAATGAGCAGTTCTTC.